Following are 7 T cell receptor beta chains from one sample sequenced in a study of T-cell reconstitution after alpha-beta-depleted transplantation in children. Unique molecular identifiers were incorporated during preparation of the TCRbeta library. TCRdb fed the PCR reads into MiXCR, producing one record per CDR3 protein. Among around 200,000 distinct CDR3 sequences listed, approximately 15% were seen once. The sequenced sample was PBMCs, mostly from graft donor cells, obtained 360 days after TCRalphabeta/CD19-depleted stem cell transplant. These receptors were taken from a male patient aged 2 to 10 who had a stem cell transplant for acute lymphoblastic leukemia, so the T cells may come from the graft donor.

V usage is TRBV28 and J usage is TRBJ2-1; D may correspond to TRBD1 or TRBD2 (6 bases each). The CDR3 runs 16 residues. V lost 6 bases to trimming and J lost 2 bases, with 17 bases between them. The germline CDR1 and CDR2 sequences are MDHEN and SYDVKM. The DNA for the CDR3 is TGTGCCAGCAGGGGGGGATTGGGGGCAGCCTACAATGAGCAGTTCTTC. This translates into CASRGGLGAAYNEQFF.

This clonotype was found a few times. The rearrangement uses TRBV29-1 and TRBJ2-1; possible D gene TRBD2, 7 bases. Trimming took 0 bases from V and 2 from J, leaving 14 bases between them. This CDR3 has 16 amino acids. Germline CDR1 reads SQVTM; CDR2 reads ANQGSEA. CDR3 nucleotide sequence: TGCAGCGTTGAAGATCCAGGGGAGGGGACCTACAATGAGCAGTTCTTC. Translated, it gives CSVEDPGEGTYNEQFF.

J is TRBJ2-5 and V is TRBV20-1, with 7 bases identical to TRBD2. The germline gives CDR1 DFQATT, CDR2 SNEGSKA (reference sequence). V lost 6 bases, J lost 1 base, and 2 bases stayed unmatched. CDR3 length equals 12 residues. The CDR3 DNA reads as TGCAGTGCCCTAGCGGTCCAAGAGACCCAGTACTTC. Its translation: CSALAVQETQYF.

The rearrangement uses TRBV30 and TRBJ1-1; possibly TRBD1 for D (5 bases). V gave up 4 bases and J gave up 0 bases, with 12 bases separating them. The CDR3 covers 14 residues. In germline, CDR1 is GTSNPN, CDR2 SVGIG (reference sequence). As DNA, the CDR3 is TGTGCCTGGAAACCGGGACTTCTGAACACTGAAGCTTTCTTT. Its translation: CAWKPGLLNTEAFF.

The V gene is TRBV7-2, the J gene TRBJ2-1; 9 bases map to TRBD1. From germline, CDR1 is SGHTA and CDR2 FQGNSA. V was pared by 4 bases and J by 7 bases, with 11 bases of the junction left unmatched. The CDR3 is 16 residues long. CDR3 nucleotide sequence: TGTGCCAGCAGCTCGACCGGGACAGGGTTGGGGAATGAGCAGTTCTTC. Its translation: CASSSTGTGLGNEQFF.

This clonotype was seen a handful of times. This chain connects TRBV20-1 to TRBJ2-5, with 7 bases that match TRBD2. CDR3 length: 15 residues. Germline V lookup: CDR1 DFQATT, CDR2 SNEGSKA (reference sequence). The V segment lost 1 base and the J segment 4 bases; nucleotides outside the gene matches: 9. CDR3: CSARAGRTTGETQYF. Written as DNA, the CDR3 is TGCAGTGCTAGAGCCGGGAGGACTACAGGAGAGACCCAGTACTTC.

This clonotype appeared a few times. The V and J genes are TRBV11-2 and TRBJ2-2; 7 bases align to TRBD1. Trimming removed 1 base from V and 0 bases from J; junction bases left unmatched: 2. Germline-derived CDR1 and CDR2 are SGHAT and FQNNGV. The CDR3 totals 16 residues. CDR3 sequence: CASSLVGGANTGELFF. The CDR3, as DNA: TGTGCCAGCAGCTTAGTAGGGGGCGCGAACACCGGGGAGCTGTTTTTT. Full variable domain (missing parts from reference TRBV11-2 and TRBJ2-2): EAGVAQSPRYKIIEKRQSVAFWCNPISGHATLYWYQQILGQGPKLLIQFQNNGVVDDSQLPKDRFSAERLKGVDSTLKIQPAKLEDSAVYLCASSLVGGANTGELFFGEGSRLTVL.